The clone carrying this T cell receptor (beta chain) was recorded a few times. Per the authors' pipeline: The median was about 89,000 TCRs per sample, ranging 23,224 to 690,600. Each CDR3 protein gets one entry after TCRdb re-called the RACE reads with MiXCR. V and J calls and clone size were set by TCRdb, not the authors. In the table there are tens of thousands of distinct CDR3 sequences, 9.8% of which are singletons. Specified time point: patch test 1, 2 weeks after DPC sensitization. Treatment in this sample: therapeutic diphenylcyclopropenone sensitization with weekly scalp DPC. The CDR3 sequence is 11 residues long. Germline CDR1 is SGHDT and CDR2 is YYEEEE. The germline V and J ends were trimmed by 3 bases and 11 bases, with 11 bases remaining between them. The data were taken from a study of human T cells and chemical hapten exposure.

The V call is TRBV5-6, the J call TRBJ1-1; a weak D match, TRBD1 (6 bases). The material sequenced was whole blood, taken in connection with sensitization to the hapten diphenylcyclopropenone (DPC). This clonotype was obtained from a woman aged 40 to 49 with alopecia areata. Some clones in this sample may be carry-over from other donors' samples. The CDR3 is CASSWGDKAFF. In nucleotides, the CDR3 is TGTGCCAGCAGCTGGGGGGACAAGGCTTTCTTT.